The TCR beta chain under discussion was sequenced for a study of T cells in localized non-small cell lung cancer. This clone was seen just once. V was pared by 5 bases and J by 6 bases, with 14 bases between. The CDR3 is 15 amino acids. CDR1 and CDR2 from the germline V gene are SEHNR and FQNEAQ (reference sequence). Assay: immunoSEQ multiplex PCR; the TCRdb copy retains only in-frame clones and omits some. Of some 78,000 clones in the sample, just under 85% were seen once. The TCR originated in a man aged 35-69 years with stage I lung adenocarcinoma. The source was peripheral blood, collected before any cancer treatment. The chain combines TRBV7-9 with TRBJ1-6; the D gene is possibly TRBD1 (5 bases). Written as DNA, the CDR3 is TGTGCCAGCAGCCCGACAGAAAGATCTAATTCACCCCTCCACTTT. Residues: CASSPTERSNSPLHF.